This entry lists 30 T cell receptor beta chains sequenced from one sample in a study of T-cell reconstitution after alpha-beta-depleted transplantation in children. Molecular barcoding with unique molecular identifiers was used for the TCRbeta library. TCRdb analysed the PCR reads with MiXCR anew, one entry per CDR3 protein. The table lists over 550,000 distinct CDR3 sequences, approximately 10% of them singletons. The sample was PBMCs from the stem cell graft donor, taken from the stem cell graft. The receptors come from a human donor who donated a stem cell graft to a child with acute myeloid leukemia.

This clonotype has just a few counts. V usage is TRBV6-5 and J usage is TRBJ2-5; D tentatively reads TRBD1 or TRBD2 (6 bases each). The CDR3 extends over 11 amino acids. V was trimmed by 6 bases and J by 9 bases, leaving 11 bases between them. CDR1 is MNHEY and CDR2 is SVGAGI in the germline V gene. CDR3 nucleotides: TGTGCCAGCAGGCAGGAGGGGGCCCAGTACTTC. Translated, it gives CASRQEGAQYF.

The table lists this clonotype with many counts. CDR3 DNA: TGCAGCGTTGTCGGAAGGACTAGCAGGTACAATGAGCAGTTCTTC. Its translation: CSVVGRTSRYNEQFF. The genes are TRBV29-1 and TRBJ2-1; TRBD2 matches 8 bases. This CDR3 comprises 15 residues. Germline V gives CDR1 SQVTM, CDR2 ANQGSEA. Unmatched junction bases numbered 9, after V lost 4 bases and J lost 4 bases.

The sample holds many counts of this clonotype. The V gene is TRBV6-5, the J gene TRBJ2-2; D is uncertain. From germline, CDR1 is MNHEY and CDR2 SVGAGI. Deletions cut 0 bases from V and 1 base from J, with 6 bases between. The CDR3 runs to 15 residues. The DNA for the CDR3 is TGTGCCAGCAGTTACTCCGACCGGAACACCGGGGAGCTGTTTTTT. This translates into CASSYSDRNTGELFF.

The V and J genes are TRBV11-1 and TRBJ2-1; D not resolved. V lost 8 bases to trimming and J lost 1 base, with 9 bases between them. The CDR3 sequence is 13 residues long. Looked up from germline, CDR1 is SGHAT and CDR2 is FQDESV (reference sequence). CDR3 bases: TGTGCCAGCGCGGTCTCTTCCTACAATGAGCAGTTCTTC. It codes for CASAVSSYNEQFF.

This chain joins TRBV3-1 and TRBJ1-1; D call uncertain. V was pared by 4 bases and J by 0 bases, with 6 bases between. The CDR3 is 13 amino acids. Germline CDR1 and CDR2: LGHDT and YNNKEL (reference sequence). This CDR3 reads CASSPQLNTEAFF. The CDR3, as DNA: TGTGCCAGCAGCCCGCAATTGAACACTGAAGCTTTCTTT.

The V and J genes are TRBV6-5 and TRBJ2-5; D is perhaps TRBD1 (6 bases). V was cut by 4 bases and J by 10 bases, with 19 bases left in between. The germline V gene has CDR1 MNHEY and CDR2 SVGAGI. The CDR3 runs to 14 residues. DNA for the CDR3: TGTGCCAGCAGTTCCCACGGGGACACAAGGATCCAGTACTTC. Translating it yields CASSSHGDTRIQYF.

J is TRBJ2-5 and V is TRBV29-1; the D gene could be TRBD1 or TRBD2 (5 bases each). Trimming shortened V by 1 base and J by 0 bases, and 15 bases separated the two germline ends. Germline CDR1 reads SQVTM; CDR2 reads ANQGSEA. CDR3 length: 16 residues. The CDR3 DNA is TGCAGCGTTGAAGGGGGACCGACATGGTACCAAGAGACCCAGTACTTC. Amino acid sequence: CSVEGGPTWYQETQYF.

This clonotype was seen at least ten times. V usage is TRBV3-1 and J usage is TRBJ2-3, with 7 positions matching TRBD1. CDR1 is LGHDT, CDR2 YNNKEL, per germline (reference sequence). This CDR3 has 15 amino acids. V dropped 1 base and J dropped 6; count of bases not matched to a gene: 7. For the CDR3, the DNA is TGTGCCAGCAGCCAAGGGAAAACAGGGGCGGATACGCAGTATTTT. It specifies CASSQGKTGADTQYF.

The genes are TRBV9 and TRBJ2-1; the match to TRBD2 covers 9 bases. J gave up 8 bases and V 0 bases, and 9 bases lay outside the gene matches. CDR3 length equals 16 residues. Per germline, CDR1 SGDLS and CDR2 YYNGEE. This CDR3 is CASSVAVAGVRDEQFF. The CDR3 DNA follows: TGTGCCAGCAGCGTAGCGGTAGCGGGAGTCCGAGATGAGCAGTTCTTC.

V is TRBV20-1 and J is TRBJ2-7, with a possible D match to TRBD2 (6 bases). CDR1 is DFQATT, CDR2 SNEGSKA, per germline (reference sequence). V dropped 5 bases and J dropped 7 bases, with 24 bases sitting between them. This CDR3 is 15 amino acids long. CDR3 in amino acids: CSAQVSGPTRGEQYF. CDR3 DNA sequence: TGCAGTGCTCAAGTCTCGGGACCTACGCGGGGTGAGCAGTACTTC.

This clonotype was observed many times. This chain joins TRBV20-1 and TRBJ2-7, with 11 bases matching TRBD2. Germline V gene sequence: CDR1 DFQATT, CDR2 SNEGSKA (reference sequence). This CDR3 contains 14 residues. V was pared by 3 bases and J by 3 bases, with 4 bases of the junction left unmatched. The DNA of the CDR3 is TGCAGTGCTAGGCGACTAGCGGGGAACTACGAGCAGTACTTC. It codes for CSARRLAGNYEQYF.

The chain carries TRBV7-9 and TRBJ2-3, with 12 nucleotides matching TRBD1. This CDR3 region has 17 residues. The trim removed 5 bases at V and 3 bases at J, leaving 9 bases unmatched. Germline assignment: CDR1 SEHNR and CDR2 FQNEAQ (reference sequence). In DNA form, the CDR3 reads TGTGCCAGCAGCCCCGTCCAGGGACAGGGGGCAACAGATACGCAGTATTTT. This encodes CASSPVQGQGATDTQYF. The entire variable domain, with the rest obtained from reference TRBV7-9 and TRBJ2-3, is as follows: DTGVSQNPRHKITKRGQNVTFRCDPISEHNRLYWYRQTLGQGPEFLTYFQNEAQLEKSRLLSDRFSAERPKGSFSTLEIQRTEQGDSAMYLCASSPVQGQGATDTQYFGPGTRLTVL.

V is TRBV5-1 and J is TRBJ1-1; 8 positions agree with TRBD1. This CDR3 spans 13 amino acids. Germline V lookup: CDR1 SGHRS, CDR2 YFSETQ. Trimming at V came to 0 bases and at J to 8 bases, leaving 3 bases not matched to a gene. In DNA, the CDR3 is TGCGCCAGCAGCTTGGGACAGGGGCAGGAAGCTTTCTTT. This sequence encodes CASSLGQGQEAFF.

The chain has TRBV7-2 and TRBJ1-1; maybe TRBD1 (5 bases). This CDR3 contains 15 residues. Germline-derived CDR1 and CDR2 are SGHTA and FQGNSA. V lost 5 bases to trimming and J lost 4 bases, with 17 bases between them. CDR3 nucleotides: TGTGCCAGCAGCCCCCAAGGAGGCAGGGTCACTGAAGCTTTCTTT. Translated: CASSPQGGRVTEAFF.

The genes are TRBV14 and TRBJ2-1, with 11 bases identical to TRBD2. The CDR3 has 15 amino acids. Germline V gene data show CDR1 as SGHDN and CDR2 as FVKESK. V lost 4 bases to trimming and J lost 9 bases; unmatched junction nucleotides: 8. DNA of the CDR3: TGTGCCAGCAGCCCAATAGCGGGAGGGGGGACTGAGCAGTTCTTC. As protein: CASSPIAGGGTEQFF. Looking up the rest from reference TRBV14 and TRBJ2-1 gives the full variable domain: EAGVTQFPSHSVIEKGQTVTLRCDPISGHDNLYWYRRVMGKEIKFLLHFVKESKQDESGMPNNRFLAERTGGTYSTLKVQPAELEDSGVYFCASSPIAGGGTEQFFGPGTRLTVL.

The chain uses TRBV6-1 and TRBJ2-5, with 16 bases fitting TRBD2. The CDR3 runs to 16 residues. Unmatched junction bases numbered 4, after V lost 5 bases and J lost 4 bases. The germline gives CDR1 MNHNS, CDR2 SASEGT. CDR3 protein: CASSTGTSGRGETQYF. The CDR3 region has the DNA TGTGCCAGCAGTACCGGGACTAGCGGGAGGGGAGAGACCCAGTACTTC.

This clonotype was observed a few times. The chain couples TRBV5-1 to TRBJ2-1; D possibly corresponds to TRBD1 (7 bases). V dropped 0 bases and J dropped 9 bases, with 25 bases sitting between them. The V gene's germline CDR1 is SGHRS and CDR2 YFSETQ. This CDR3 contains 18 residues. For the CDR3, the DNA is TGCGCCAGCAGCTTGGACCCATTCCGGGGGACAGCATCCGGTGAGCAGTTCTTC. This gives the protein CASSLDPFRGTASGEQFF. Full variable domain (outside the CDR3, taken from reference TRBV5-1 and TRBJ2-1): KAGVTQTPRYLIKTRGQQVTLSCSPISGHRSVSWYQQTPGQGLQFLFEYFSETQRNKGNFPGRFSGRQFSNSRSEMNVSTLELGDSALYLCASSLDPFRGTASGEQFFGPGTRLTVL.

J is TRBJ1-1 and V is TRBV5-5, with D uncertain. V lost 2 bases, J lost 3 bases, and 8 bases lay in between. The CDR3 extends over 13 amino acids. Germline CDR1 is SGHKS and CDR2 is YYEKEE (reference sequence). The CDR3 is CASSFEADTEAFF. DNA of the CDR3: TGTGCCAGCAGCTTCGAGGCCGACACTGAAGCTTTCTTT.

V gene TRBV30 combines with J gene TRBJ2-1; 8 bases match TRBD2. The CDR3 is 15 amino acids. In germline, CDR1 is GTSNPN, CDR2 SVGIG (reference sequence). Germline trimming cut 0 bases from V and 4 bases from J; bases unmatched to any gene: 5. The CDR3 spells CAWSVRAGGYNEQFF. The CDR3 DNA reads as TGTGCCTGGAGTGTACGGGCGGGAGGATACAATGAGCAGTTCTTC.

The V call is TRBV20-1, the J call TRBJ2-7; 10 nucleotides line up with TRBD2. V was pared by 3 bases and J by 5 bases, with 13 bases of the junction left unmatched. The CDR3 sequence is 16 residues long. Looked up from germline, CDR1 is DFQATT and CDR2 is SNEGSKA (reference sequence). The CDR3 is CSASMSSGRKQHEQYF. The CDR3 coding sequence is TGCAGTGCTAGTATGTCTAGCGGGAGAAAACAACACGAGCAGTACTTC.

In this sample, this clonotype turned up a few times. The J gene is TRBJ1-2, the V gene TRBV10-3; 12 bases line up with TRBD1. Germline trimming cut 4 bases from V and 7 bases from J; bases unmatched to any gene: 4. The CDR3 is 14 amino acids. Germline V gene lookup returns CDR1 ENHRY and CDR2 SYGVKD. CDR3: CAISAGQGAAGYTF. CDR3 sequence (DNA): TGTGCCATCAGTGCGGGACAGGGGGCGGCTGGCTACACCTTC.

Only a few counts were recorded for this clonotype. The chain is built from TRBV6-2 or TRBV6-3 and TRBJ2-2; perhaps TRBD2 as D (6 bases). V dropped 5 bases and J dropped 2 bases, with 15 bases sitting between them. CDR3 length: 16 residues. Germline CDR1 MNHEY, CDR2 SVGEGT. For the CDR3, the DNA is TGTGCCAGCAGTAAGATCTCTAGCGTAAACACCGGGGAGCTGTTTTTT. It is translated as CASSKISSVNTGELFF.

The chain is built from TRBV5-4 and TRBJ2-1; a weak D match, TRBD2 (6 bases). This CDR3 has 14 amino acids. Deletions cut 1 base from V and 15 bases from J, with 20 bases between. Germline CDR1 SGHNT, CDR2 YYREEE (reference sequence). The CDR3 DNA reads TGTGCCAGCAGCTTGCGCGGGGCGGGACCTCTTGGGTTCTTC. Translated: CASSLRGAGPLGFF.

This clonotype appeared a few times. The chain is built from TRBV15 and TRBJ1-2, with 12 bases identical to TRBD1. This CDR3 has 18 residues. V lost 2 bases, J lost 8 bases, and 15 bases stayed unmatched. Germline V gene sequence: CDR1 LNHNV, CDR2 YYDKDF (reference sequence). The CDR3 DNA reads as TGTGCCACCAGCAGACCCCCGGGACAGGGGGCTGAGGATGGGGGCTACACCTTC. Residues: CATSRPPGQGAEDGGYTF.

The rearrangement links TRBV3-1 to TRBJ2-7; D possibly corresponds to TRBD1 (5 bases). This CDR3 has 14 residues. Trimming took 4 bases from V and 1 from J, leaving 11 bases between them. Germline V gene data show CDR1 as LGHDT and CDR2 as YNNKEL (reference sequence). Written as DNA, the CDR3 is TGTGCCAGCAGCCCCCCTCAGGGATCCTACGAGCAGTACTTC. This sequence encodes CASSPPQGSYEQYF.

Worth noting for this clonotype: This sequence may be a read error, since a much larger clone differs from it by one base. The J gene is TRBJ1-1, the V gene TRBV4-2, with D perhaps matching TRBD1 (6 bases). Germline-derived CDR1 and CDR2 are LGHNA and YNFKEQ. The CDR3 consists of 17 residues. CDR3 coding DNA: TGTGCCAGCAGCCATTCGACAGGAAAGCCCATCGACCCTGAAGTTTTCTTT. Translating gives CASSHSTGKPIDPEVFF.

CDR3 residues: CASSLYSGGDEQFF. CDR3 DNA: TGTGCCAGCAGCCTGTATAGCGGTGGGGATGAGCAGTTCTTC. The chain uses TRBV7-9 and TRBJ2-1; maybe TRBD2 (6 bases). Deletions cut 5 bases from V and 8 bases from J, with 16 bases between. The CDR3 is 14 amino acids. Germline CDR1 is SEHNR and CDR2 is FQNEAQ (reference sequence).

This clonotype has ten or more counts. The V gene is TRBV29-1, the J gene TRBJ1-1, with TRBD1 matching 9 bases. Per germline, CDR1 SQVTM and CDR2 ANQGSEA. CDR3 length: 13 amino acids. Trimming at V came to 7 bases and at J to 5 bases, leaving 8 bases not matched to a gene. This CDR3 reads CSAGGTGWTEAFF. The CDR3 nucleotides are TGCAGCGCCGGGGGGACAGGGTGGACTGAAGCTTTCTTT.

This clonotype was seen at least ten times. The chain is built from TRBV12-3 or TRBV12-4 and TRBJ2-1; TRBD1 aligns across 7 bases. The CDR3 extends over 15 amino acids. With 6 bases clipped from V and 0 bases from J, the junction kept 5 bases outside the gene matches. The CDR3: CASSMTGSSYNEQFF. The CDR3 bases are TGTGCCAGCAGCATGACAGGGAGCTCCTACAATGAGCAGTTCTTC.

This clonotype was recorded at least ten times. The rearrangement links TRBV12-3 or TRBV12-4 to TRBJ2-1; D could derive from TRBD1 or TRBD2 (5 bases each). V was shortened by 11 bases and J by 8 bases, with 19 bases between the two germline ends. This CDR3 region has 13 residues. CDR3 loop: CACTVGVWDEQFF. CDR3 DNA sequence: TGTGCCTGCACTGTGGGGGTCTGGGATGAGCAGTTCTTC.